A selection of T cell receptor beta chains follows, all from one sample in a study of T cell responses to AZD1222 COVID-19 vaccine. The data were produced by immunoSEQ multiplex PCR, yet TCRdb's version contains in-frame clones alone and is incomplete. This sample has about 170,000 clones, with approximately 92% found just once. The sample consisted of peripheral blood, taken on day 0 of AZD1222 vaccination. The receptors originated from an adult in good health. CDR3s include the opening cysteine and the closing phenylalanine or tryptophan. The order of the fields is V gene, J gene, D gene, clone size, CDR3 DNA, CDR3 protein. The D gene is left open where the match is weak. Part of the rows lack a size; the others show once, few, many or a class for expanded clones.

>TRBV7-3|TRBJ2-1|-|-
TGTGCCAGCAGCTCCCCCGGGACCGAAGGAGCAAGAAGAACCTACAATGAGCAGTTCTTC
CASSSPGTEGARRTYNEQFF
>TRBV19|TRBJ2-2|-|-
TGTGCCAGTAGTATAGGGACCGGGACACCTTACACCGGGGAGCTGTTTTTT
CASSIGTGTPYTGELFF
>TRBV25-1|TRBJ2-1|TRBD2|-
TGTGCCAGCAGTGAATCACGGGGGGGGCCCAATGAGCAGTTCTTC
CASSESRGGPNEQFF
>TRBV6-5|TRBJ1-5|TRBD1|once
TGTGCCAGCAGAGCCGACAGGGGAAGCAATCAGCCCCAGCATTTT
CASRADRGSNQPQHF
>TRBV18|TRBJ1-2|TRBD1|once
TGTGCCAGCTCACCTTCGACAGGGGTCATCGGCTCTGGCTACACCTTC
CASSPSTGVIGSGYTF
>TRBV5-8|TRBJ1-6|TRBD1|-
TGTGCCAGCAGCCGGACAGGGAGGATCATTCAGCCACCCCTCCACTTT
CASSRTGRIIQPPLHF
>TRBV13|TRBJ1-3|-|once
TGTGCCAGCAGCTTAAGAGGGGGCATATATTTT
CASSLRGGIYF
>TRBV6-4|TRBJ2-1|TRBD2|-
TGTGCCAGCAGTGAAGGCGGGGGGGGATACAATGAGCAGTTCTTC
CASSEGGGGYNEQFF
>TRBV7-9|TRBJ1-4|-|-
TGTGCCAGCATGGGAGAAAAACTGTTTTTT
CASMGEKLFF
>TRBV24-1|TRBJ2-3|-|-
TGTGCCACCAGTGATCCCCGACAGGGAGGTGCAGATACGCAGTATTTT
CATSDPRQGGADTQYF
>TRBV2|TRBJ2-7|-|once
TGTGCCAGCAGTGTACGACTTACTTCGGGGGAGCAGTACTTC
CASSVRLTSGEQYF
>TRBV7-9|TRBJ1-5|-|-
TGTGCCAGCAGCTCAGCGGGGCAACAGCCCCAGCATTTT
CASSSAGQQPQHF
>TRBV6-6|TRBJ1-1|TRBD1|-
TGTGCCAGCAGGTATACAGGGGTAGGAACTGAAGCTTTCTTT
CASRYTGVGTEAFF
>TRBV19|TRBJ1-6|-|-
TGTGCCAGTAGTATCTTTTCTAATTCACCCCTCCACTTT
CASSIFSNSPLHF
>TRBV5-1|TRBJ2-1|-|-
TGCGCCAGCAGCTTGGCTGGAGACTACAATGAGCAGTTCTTC
CASSLAGDYNEQFF
>TRBV19|TRBJ2-7|TRBD1|-
TGTGCCAGTAGTATTAAGGGACAGGGATCATACGAGCAGTACTTC
CASSIKGQGSYEQYF
>TRBV28|TRBJ2-7|TRBD2|-
TGTGCCAGCAGCCTGGGGGGACTAGCGGGTTACGAGCAGTACTTC
CASSLGGLAGYEQYF
>TRBV7-2|TRBJ2-7|TRBD1|-
TGTGCCAGCAGCTTATCGGGACAGGCTTTCTACGAGCAGTACTTC
CASSLSGQAFYEQYF
>TRBV7-8|TRBJ1-4|TRBD1|-
TGTGCCAGCAGCCCTGGACAGGGGGCTAGGGCAACTAATGAAAAACTGTTTTTT
CASSPGQGARATNEKLFF
>TRBV9|TRBJ2-1|TRBD2|-
TGTGCCAGCAGCGCCTTGGGACTAGCGGGGGGCCGGAGCTCCTACAATGAGCAGTTCTTC
CASSALGLAGGRSSYNEQFF
>TRBV9|TRBJ2-1|TRBD2|-
TGTGCCAGCACCCCCGGGGGGGCTAGGGACAATGAGCAGTTCTTC
CASTPGGARDNEQFF
>TRBV30|TRBJ2-1|-|-
TGTGCCTGGACTAGGACAGCCCACAATGAGCAGTTCTTC
CAWTRTAHNEQFF
>TRBV7-2|TRBJ2-2|-|-
TGTGCCAGCAGCTTGTCAGGTCGATCCGTCACCGGGGAGCTGTTTTTT
CASSLSGRSVTGELFF
>TRBV7-9|TRBJ2-2|-|few
TGTGCCAGCAGCGACAGGTTCGCGAACACCGGGGAGCTGTTTTTT
CASSDRFANTGELFF
>TRBV2|TRBJ2-2|-|-
TGTGCCTCCTGGGCAGGGGGGACCGGGGAGCTGTTTTTT
CASWAGGTGELFF
>TRBV7-3|TRBJ2-1|TRBD1|-
TGTGCCAGCAGGTCCACAGGGGAAACCTACAATGAGCAGTTCTTC
CASRSTGETYNEQFF
>TRBV7-8|TRBJ2-3|-|once
TGTGCCAGCAGCCCCTCCCTCGGGGGGCGCAGCACAGATACGCAGTATTTT
CASSPSLGGRSTDTQYF
>TRBV18|TRBJ1-5|TRBD1|-
TGTGCCAGCTCGCTCGACAGGGGCGGCAATCAGCCCCAGCATTTT
CASSLDRGGNQPQHF
>TRBV10-2|TRBJ2-7|-|-
TGCGCCAGCAGCCCCCAGGTTGCCCGGTCCTTAATGGAGCAGTACTTC
CASSPQVARSLMEQYF